There are a few counts of the clone carrying this T cell receptor beta chain. Its antigen is not known. This entry belongs to a study of regulatory T cells in long-lasting Graves disease. Study observations and caveats: Persistent Graves' disease cases displayed lower TCR diversity than newly diagnosed ones. Persistent disease preferred TRBV28, TRBJ1-2 and TRBJ2-5; new disease, TRBV20-1 and TRBJ2-1. Sharing of public clonotypes was greater in persistent patients (around 3,000) than in new patients (around 890).

The time point: persistent/refractory GD, antithyroid drugs over 5 years with positive TRAb. Following extraction of RNA from PBMCs, that RNA was used to make the TCR library. Graves' disease diagnosis followed American Thyroid Association guidelines. Assembly of TCR beta libraries relied on iRepertoire HTBI primers together with Arm-PCR of CDR3 regions. TCRdb reanalysed the multiplex PCR reads using MiXCR and keeps one entry per CDR3 protein. The table lists hundreds of thousands of distinct CDR3 sequences, about 21% of them singletons. V was clipped by 4 bases and J by 5 bases; unmatched bases: 3. This CDR3 has 15 residues.

This receptor was taken from a female donor with Graves disease. The chain couples TRBV12-3 or TRBV12-4 to TRBJ1-6; 9 bases align to TRBD1. The sequences come from peripheral blood mononuclear cells (PBMCs), collected when the disease was refractory, from a patient treated with antithyroid drugs. The CDR3 bases are TGTGCCAGCAGTTCCGGGGACAGGGATAATTCACCCCTCCACTTT. Amino acid sequence: CASSSGDRDNSPLHF.